This T cell receptor beta chain is drawn from a study of blood T cells in healthy people across ages. Trimming cost V 2 bases and J 5 bases, with 6 bases left between them. CDR3 length: 12 amino acids. The V gene's germline CDR1 is PRHDT and CDR2 FYEKMQ (reference sequence). It was with a sample-barcoded 5' primer and a J-beta primer mix that a second PCR of roughly 7 to 12 cycles was run. One entry per CDR3 protein, called by TCRdb with MiXCR from the 5' RACE reads. Here the sample spans roughly 650,000 distinct CDR3 sequences, 32% being singletons. This clonotype showed up many times. This clonotype was obtained from an elderly woman in good health. The chain has TRBV13 and TRBJ2-5; unclear D gene. Material: blood. CDR3 nucleotides: TGTGCCAGCAGCTTATTCTTCGAGACCCAGTACTTC. Protein sequence: CASSLFFETQYF.